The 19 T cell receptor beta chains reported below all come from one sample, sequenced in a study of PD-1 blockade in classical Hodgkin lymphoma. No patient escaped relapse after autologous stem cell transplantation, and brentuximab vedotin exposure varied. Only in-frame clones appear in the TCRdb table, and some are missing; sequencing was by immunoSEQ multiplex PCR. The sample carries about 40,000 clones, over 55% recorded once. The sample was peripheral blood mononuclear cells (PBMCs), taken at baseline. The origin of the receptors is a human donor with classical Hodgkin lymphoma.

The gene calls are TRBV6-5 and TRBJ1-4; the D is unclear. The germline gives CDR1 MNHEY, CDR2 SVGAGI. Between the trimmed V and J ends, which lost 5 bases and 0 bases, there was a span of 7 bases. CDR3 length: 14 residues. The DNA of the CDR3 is TGTGCCAGCAGTACGGATGCAACTAATGAAAAACTGTTTTTT. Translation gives CASSTDATNEKLFF.

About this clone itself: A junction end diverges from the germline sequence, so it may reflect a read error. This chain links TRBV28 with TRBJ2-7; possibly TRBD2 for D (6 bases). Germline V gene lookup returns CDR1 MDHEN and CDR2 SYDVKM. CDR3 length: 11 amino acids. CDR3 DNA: TGTGCCAGCAGTCGCGGGGCACGTTGGAACTTC. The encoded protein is CASSRGARWNF.

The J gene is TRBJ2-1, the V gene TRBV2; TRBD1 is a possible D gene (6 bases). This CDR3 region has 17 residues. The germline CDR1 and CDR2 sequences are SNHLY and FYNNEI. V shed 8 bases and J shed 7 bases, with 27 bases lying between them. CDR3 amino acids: CASQLGVGATDLNEQFF. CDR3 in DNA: TGTGCCAGCCAATTAGGTGTGGGGGCCACAGACTTAAATGAGCAGTTCTTC.

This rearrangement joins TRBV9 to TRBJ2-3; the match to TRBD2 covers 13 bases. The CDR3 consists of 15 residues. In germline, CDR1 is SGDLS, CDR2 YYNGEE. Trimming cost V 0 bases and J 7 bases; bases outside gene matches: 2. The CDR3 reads CASSVAGTSGNTQYF. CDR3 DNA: TGTGCCAGCAGCGTAGCCGGGACTAGCGGGAATACGCAGTATTTT.

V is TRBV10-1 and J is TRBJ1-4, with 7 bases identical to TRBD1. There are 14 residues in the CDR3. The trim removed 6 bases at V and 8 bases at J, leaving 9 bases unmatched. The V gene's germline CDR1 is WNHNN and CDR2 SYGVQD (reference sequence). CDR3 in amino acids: CASSHRGYGEKLFF. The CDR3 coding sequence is TGCGCCAGCAGCCACAGGGGATATGGCGAAAAACTGTTTTTT.

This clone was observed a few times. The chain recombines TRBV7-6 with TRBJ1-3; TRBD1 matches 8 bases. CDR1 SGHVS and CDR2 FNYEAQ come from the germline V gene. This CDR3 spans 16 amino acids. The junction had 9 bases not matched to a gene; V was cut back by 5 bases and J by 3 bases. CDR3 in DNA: TGTGCCAGCAGCCCACTTGGACAGGGCATTGGAAACACCATATATTTT. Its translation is CASSPLGQGIGNTIYF.

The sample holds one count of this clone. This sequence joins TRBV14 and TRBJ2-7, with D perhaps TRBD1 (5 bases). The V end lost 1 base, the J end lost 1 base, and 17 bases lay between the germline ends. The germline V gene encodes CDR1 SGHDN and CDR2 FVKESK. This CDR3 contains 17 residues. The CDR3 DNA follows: TGTGCCAGCAGCCAAGCTGGTGCAGGGTACAGATCCTACGAGCAGTACTTC. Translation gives CASSQAGAGYRSYEQYF.

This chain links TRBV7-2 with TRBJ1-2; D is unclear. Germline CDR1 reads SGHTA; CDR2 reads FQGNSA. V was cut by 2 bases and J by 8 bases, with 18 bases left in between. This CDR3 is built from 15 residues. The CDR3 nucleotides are TGTGCCAGCAGCTTAACGGGTGCAGGTGTTGAGGGCTACACCTTC. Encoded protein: CASSLTGAGVEGYTF.

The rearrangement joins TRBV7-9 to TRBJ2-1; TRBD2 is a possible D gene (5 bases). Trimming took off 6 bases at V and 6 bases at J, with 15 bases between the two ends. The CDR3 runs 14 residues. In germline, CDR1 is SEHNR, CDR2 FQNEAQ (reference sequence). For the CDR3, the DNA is TGTGCCAGCAGAGCGGCTGGATTTCTCAATGAGCAGTTCTTC. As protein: CASRAAGFLNEQFF.

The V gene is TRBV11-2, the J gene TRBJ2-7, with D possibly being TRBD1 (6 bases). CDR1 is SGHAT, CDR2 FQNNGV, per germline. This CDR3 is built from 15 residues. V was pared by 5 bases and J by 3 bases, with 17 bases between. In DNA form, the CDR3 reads TGTGCCAGCAGCCGGGCTACGGACAGCGACTACGAGCAGTACTTC. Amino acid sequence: CASSRATDSDYEQYF.

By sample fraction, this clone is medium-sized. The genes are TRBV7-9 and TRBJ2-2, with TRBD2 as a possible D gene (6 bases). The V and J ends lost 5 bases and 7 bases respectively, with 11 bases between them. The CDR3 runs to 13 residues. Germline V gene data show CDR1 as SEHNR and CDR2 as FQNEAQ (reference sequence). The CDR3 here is CASSRGGYGELFF. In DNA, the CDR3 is TGTGCCAGCAGCAGAGGAGGGTACGGGGAGCTGTTTTTT.

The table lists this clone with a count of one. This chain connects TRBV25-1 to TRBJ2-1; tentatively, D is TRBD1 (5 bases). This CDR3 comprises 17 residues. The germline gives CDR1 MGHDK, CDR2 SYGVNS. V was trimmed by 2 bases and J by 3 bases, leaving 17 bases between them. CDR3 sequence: CASSERVDTTIYNEQFF. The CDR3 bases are TGTGCCAGCAGTGAACGGGTGGACACCACAATCTACAATGAGCAGTTCTTC.

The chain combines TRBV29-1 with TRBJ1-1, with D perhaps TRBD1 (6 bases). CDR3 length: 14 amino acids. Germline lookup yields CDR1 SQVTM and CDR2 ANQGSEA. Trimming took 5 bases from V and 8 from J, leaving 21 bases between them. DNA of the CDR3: TGCAGCGTTAAAAGGAACGGGGGCCGAGGAGAAGCTTTCTTT. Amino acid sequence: CSVKRNGGRGEAFF.

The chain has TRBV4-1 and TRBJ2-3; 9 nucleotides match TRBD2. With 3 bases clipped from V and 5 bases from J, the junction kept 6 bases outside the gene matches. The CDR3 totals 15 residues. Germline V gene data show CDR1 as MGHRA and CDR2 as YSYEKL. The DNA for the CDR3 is TGCGCCAGCAGCCAGGTAGCGGGAGTTGGAGATACGCAGTATTTT. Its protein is CASSQVAGVGDTQYF.

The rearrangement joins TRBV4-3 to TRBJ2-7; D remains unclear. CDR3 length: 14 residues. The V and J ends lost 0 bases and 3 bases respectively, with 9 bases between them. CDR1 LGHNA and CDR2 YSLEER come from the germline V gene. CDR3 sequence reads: CASSQDRRHYEQYF. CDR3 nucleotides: TGCGCCAGCAGCCAAGATCGACGTCACTACGAGCAGTACTTC.

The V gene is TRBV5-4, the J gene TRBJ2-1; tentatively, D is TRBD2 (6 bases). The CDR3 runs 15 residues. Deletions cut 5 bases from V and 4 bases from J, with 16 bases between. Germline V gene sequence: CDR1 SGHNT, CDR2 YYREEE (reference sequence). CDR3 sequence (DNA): TGTGCCAGCAGGCGCGGGACGTACGAATACAATGAGCAGTTCTTC. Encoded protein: CASRRGTYEYNEQFF.

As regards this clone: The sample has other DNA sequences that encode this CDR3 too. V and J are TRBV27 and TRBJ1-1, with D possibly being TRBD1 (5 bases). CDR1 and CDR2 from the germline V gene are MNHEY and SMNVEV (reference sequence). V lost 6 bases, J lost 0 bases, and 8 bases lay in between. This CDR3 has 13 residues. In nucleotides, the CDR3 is TGTGCCAGCAGCTTGACAGTGAACACTGAAGCTTTCTTT. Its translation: CASSLTVNTEAFF.

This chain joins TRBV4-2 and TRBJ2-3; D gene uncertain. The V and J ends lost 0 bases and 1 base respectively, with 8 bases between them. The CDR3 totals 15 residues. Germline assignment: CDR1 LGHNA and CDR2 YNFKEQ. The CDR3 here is CASSQEVAGTDTQYF. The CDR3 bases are TGTGCCAGCAGCCAAGAGGTGGCGGGCACAGATACGCAGTATTTT.

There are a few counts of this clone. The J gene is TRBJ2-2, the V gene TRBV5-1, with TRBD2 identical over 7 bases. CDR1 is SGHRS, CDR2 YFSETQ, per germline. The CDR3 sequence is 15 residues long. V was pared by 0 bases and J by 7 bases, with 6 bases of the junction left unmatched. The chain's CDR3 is CASSLAGTINGELFF. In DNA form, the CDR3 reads TGCGCCAGCAGCTTGGCAGGGACTATTAACGGGGAGCTGTTTTTT.